The 2 T cell receptor beta chains below were found in one sample sequenced in a study of HIV-infected patients and healthy controls. One entry per CDR3 protein, called by TCRdb with MiXCR from the 5' RACE reads. Altogether 15,000 to 20,000 distinct CDR3 sequences are present, around 17% being singletons, with the ten largest covering around 22%. The sequenced sample consisted of CD8+ T cells from blood. These receptors were obtained from a human donor in good health.

The V gene is TRBV6-5, the J gene TRBJ2-5; 11 bases map to TRBD2. Germline CDR1 MNHEY, CDR2 SVGAGI. The CDR3 spans 15 residues. The V and J ends lost 5 bases and 5 bases, in that order; junction bases with no gene match: 7. The chain's CDR3 is CASSRVAGGLETQYF. The CDR3 DNA is TGTGCCAGCAGTCGGGTAGCGGGGGGGTTGGAGACCCAGTACTTC.

This clonotype was counted ten times or more. The rearrangement uses TRBV29-1 and TRBJ1-2; TRBD1 might be the D (6 bases). The germline gives CDR1 SQVTM, CDR2 ANQGSEA. This CDR3 has 15 amino acids. V dropped 1 base and J dropped 4 bases, with 16 bases sitting between them. CDR3 protein: CSVEVTGTPAYGYTF. The CDR3, as DNA: TGCAGCGTTGAAGTTACCGGGACACCAGCCTATGGCTACACCTTC.